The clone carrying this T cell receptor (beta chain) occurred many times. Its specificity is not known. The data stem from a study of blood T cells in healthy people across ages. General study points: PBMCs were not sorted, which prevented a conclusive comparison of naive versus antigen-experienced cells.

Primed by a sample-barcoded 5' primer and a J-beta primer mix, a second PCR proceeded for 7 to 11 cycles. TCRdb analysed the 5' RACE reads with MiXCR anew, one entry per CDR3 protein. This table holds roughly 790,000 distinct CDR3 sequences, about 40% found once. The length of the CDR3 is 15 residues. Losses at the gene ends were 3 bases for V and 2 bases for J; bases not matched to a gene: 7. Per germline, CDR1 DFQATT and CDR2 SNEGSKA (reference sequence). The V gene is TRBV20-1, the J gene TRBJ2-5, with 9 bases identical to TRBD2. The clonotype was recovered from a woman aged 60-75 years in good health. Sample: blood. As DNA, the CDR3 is TGCAGTGCTAGTGCTGCGGGGGGGCCGCAAGAGACCCAGTACTTC. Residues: CSASAAGGPQETQYF.